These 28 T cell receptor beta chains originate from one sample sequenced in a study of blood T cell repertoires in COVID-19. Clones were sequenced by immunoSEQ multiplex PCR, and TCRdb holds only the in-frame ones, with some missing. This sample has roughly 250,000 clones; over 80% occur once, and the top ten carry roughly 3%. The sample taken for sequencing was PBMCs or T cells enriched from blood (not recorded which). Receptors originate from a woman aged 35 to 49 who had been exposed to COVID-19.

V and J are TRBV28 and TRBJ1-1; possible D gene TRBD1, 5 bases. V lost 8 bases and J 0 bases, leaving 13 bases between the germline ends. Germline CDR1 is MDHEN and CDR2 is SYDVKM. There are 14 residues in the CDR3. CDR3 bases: TGTGCCAGCGGGGCAGACGGCATGAACACTGAAGCTTTCTTT. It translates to CASGADGMNTEAFF.

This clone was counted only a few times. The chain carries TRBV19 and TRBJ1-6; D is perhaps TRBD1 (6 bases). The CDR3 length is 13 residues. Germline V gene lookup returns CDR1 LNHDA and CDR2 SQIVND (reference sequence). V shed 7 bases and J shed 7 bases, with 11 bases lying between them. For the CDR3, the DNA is TGTGCCAGTACGGACAGAGGGAATTCACCCCTCCACTTT. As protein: CASTDRGNSPLHF. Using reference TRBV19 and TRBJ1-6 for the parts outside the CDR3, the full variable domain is DGGITQSPKYLFRKEGQNVTLSCEQNLNHDAMYWYRQDPGQGLRLIYYSQIVNDFQKGDIAEGYSVSREKKESFPLTVTSAQKNPTAFYLCASTDRGNSPLHFGNGTRLTVT.

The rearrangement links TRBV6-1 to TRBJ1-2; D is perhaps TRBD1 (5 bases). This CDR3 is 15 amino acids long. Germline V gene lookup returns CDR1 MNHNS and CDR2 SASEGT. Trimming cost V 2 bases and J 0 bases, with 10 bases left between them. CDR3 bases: TGTGCCAGCAGTGAAAGGGGCAGAGCTAACTATGGCTACACCTTC. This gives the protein CASSERGRANYGYTF.

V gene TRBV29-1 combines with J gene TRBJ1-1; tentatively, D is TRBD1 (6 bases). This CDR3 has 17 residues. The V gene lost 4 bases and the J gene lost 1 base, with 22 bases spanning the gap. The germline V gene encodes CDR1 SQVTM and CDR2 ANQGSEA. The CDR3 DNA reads TGCAGCGTTGGGGGGCCCGGCACTTCGTCTGGGAACACTGAAGCTTTCTTT. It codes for CSVGGPGTSSGNTEAFF. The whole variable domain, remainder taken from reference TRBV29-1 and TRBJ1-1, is SAVISQKPSRDICQRGTSLTIQCQVDSQVTMMFWYRQQPGQSLTLIATANQGSEATYESGFVIDKFPISRPNLTFSTLTVSNMSPEDSSIYLCSVGGPGTSSGNTEAFFGQGTRLTVV.

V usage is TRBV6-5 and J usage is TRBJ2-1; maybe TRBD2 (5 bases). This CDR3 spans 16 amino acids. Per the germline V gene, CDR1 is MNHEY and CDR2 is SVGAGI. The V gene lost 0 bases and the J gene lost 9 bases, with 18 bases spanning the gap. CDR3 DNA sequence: TGTGCCAGCAGTTACTCGATCGGGGAGTGGCGGGTTGAGCAGTTCTTC. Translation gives CASSYSIGEWRVEQFF.

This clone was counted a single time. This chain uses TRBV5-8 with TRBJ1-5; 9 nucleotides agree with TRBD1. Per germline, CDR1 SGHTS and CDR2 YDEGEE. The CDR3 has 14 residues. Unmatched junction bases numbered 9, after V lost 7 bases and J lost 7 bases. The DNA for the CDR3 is TGTGCCAGCCCCTCGGGACAGGGTTTCCAGCCCCAGCATTTT. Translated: CASPSGQGFQPQHF.

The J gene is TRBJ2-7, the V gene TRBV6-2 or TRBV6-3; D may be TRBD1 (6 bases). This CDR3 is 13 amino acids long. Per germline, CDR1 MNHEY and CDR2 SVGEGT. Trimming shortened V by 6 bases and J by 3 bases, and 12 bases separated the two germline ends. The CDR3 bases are TGTGCCAGCAGCCGGGACAATTACTACGAGCAGTACGTC. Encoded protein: CASSRDNYYEQYV.

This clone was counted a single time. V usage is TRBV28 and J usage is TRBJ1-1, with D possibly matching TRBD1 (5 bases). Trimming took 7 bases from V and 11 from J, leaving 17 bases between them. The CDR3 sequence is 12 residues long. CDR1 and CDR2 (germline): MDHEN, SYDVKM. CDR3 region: CASIIPGGVAFF. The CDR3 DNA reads TGTGCCAGCATTATCCCGGGGGGTGTTGCTTTCTTT.

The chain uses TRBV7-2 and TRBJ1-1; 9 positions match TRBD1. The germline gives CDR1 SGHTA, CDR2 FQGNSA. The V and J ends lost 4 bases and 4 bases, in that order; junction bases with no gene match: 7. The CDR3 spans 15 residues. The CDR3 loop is CASSSGQGYFTEAFF. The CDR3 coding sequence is TGTGCCAGCAGCTCCGGACAGGGGTACTTCACTGAAGCTTTCTTT.

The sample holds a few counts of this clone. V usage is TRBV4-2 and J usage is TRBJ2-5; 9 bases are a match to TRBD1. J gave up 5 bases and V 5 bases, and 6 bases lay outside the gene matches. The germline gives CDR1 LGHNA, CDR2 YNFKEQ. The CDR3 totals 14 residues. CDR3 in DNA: TGTGCCAGCAGCAGTCCGGGACAGGGTGAGACCCAGTACTTC. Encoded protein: CASSSPGQGETQYF.

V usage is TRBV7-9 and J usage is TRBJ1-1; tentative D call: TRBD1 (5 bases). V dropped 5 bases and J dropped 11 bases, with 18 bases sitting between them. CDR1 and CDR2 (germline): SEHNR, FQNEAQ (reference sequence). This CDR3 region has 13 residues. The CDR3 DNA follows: TGTGCCAGCAGCCTTACCGCCCAGGGAGGTGCTTTCTTT. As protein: CASSLTAQGGAFF. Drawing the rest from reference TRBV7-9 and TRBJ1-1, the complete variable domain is DTGVSQNPRHKITKRGQNVTFRCDPISEHNRLYWYRQTLGQGPEFLTYFQNEAQLEKSRLLSDRFSAERPKGSFSTLEIQRTEQGDSAMYLCASSLTAQGGAFFGQGTRLTVV.

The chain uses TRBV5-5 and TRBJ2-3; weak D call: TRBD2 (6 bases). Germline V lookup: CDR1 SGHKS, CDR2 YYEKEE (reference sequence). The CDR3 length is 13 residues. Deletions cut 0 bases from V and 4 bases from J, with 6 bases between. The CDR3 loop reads CASSLAGADTQYF. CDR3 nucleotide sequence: TGTGCCAGCAGCTTGGCGGGAGCAGATACGCAGTATTTT.

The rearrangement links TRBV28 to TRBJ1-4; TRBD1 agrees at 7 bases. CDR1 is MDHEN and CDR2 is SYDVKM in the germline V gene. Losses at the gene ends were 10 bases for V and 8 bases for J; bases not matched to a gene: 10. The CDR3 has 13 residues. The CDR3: CATETGKNEKLFF. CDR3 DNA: TGTGCCACCGAGACAGGGAAAAACGAAAAACTGTTTTTT.

The CDR3 reads CASSLPTGAGVNNEQFF. The CDR3 nucleotides are TGCGCCAGCAGCCTTCCTACGGGGGCGGGGGTTAACAATGAGCAGTTCTTC. The V gene is TRBV4-1, the J gene TRBJ2-1; possible D gene TRBD2, 7 bases. Germline V lookup: CDR1 MGHRA, CDR2 YSYEKL. Trimming took 4 bases from V and 5 from J, leaving 21 bases between them. The CDR3 length is 17 residues.

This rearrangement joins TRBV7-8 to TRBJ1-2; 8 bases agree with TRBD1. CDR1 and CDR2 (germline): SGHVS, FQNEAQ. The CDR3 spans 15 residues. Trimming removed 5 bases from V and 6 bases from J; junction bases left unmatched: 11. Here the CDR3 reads CASSDKRDRLDGYTF. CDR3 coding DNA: TGTGCCAGCAGCGATAAGAGGGACAGGCTCGATGGCTACACCTTC.

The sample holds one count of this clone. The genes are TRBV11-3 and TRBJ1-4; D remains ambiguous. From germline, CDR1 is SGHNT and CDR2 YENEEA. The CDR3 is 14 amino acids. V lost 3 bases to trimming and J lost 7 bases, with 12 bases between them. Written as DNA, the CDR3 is TGTGCCAGCAGCTTGCGAAGGGCGGGTGAAAAACTGTTTTTT. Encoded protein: CASSLRRAGEKLFF.

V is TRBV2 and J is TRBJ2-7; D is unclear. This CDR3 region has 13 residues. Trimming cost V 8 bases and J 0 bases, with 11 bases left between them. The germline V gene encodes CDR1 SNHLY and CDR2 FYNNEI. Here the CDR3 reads CASSSMASYEQYV. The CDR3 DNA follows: TGTGCCAGCTCCTCCATGGCCTCCTACGAGCAGTACGTC.

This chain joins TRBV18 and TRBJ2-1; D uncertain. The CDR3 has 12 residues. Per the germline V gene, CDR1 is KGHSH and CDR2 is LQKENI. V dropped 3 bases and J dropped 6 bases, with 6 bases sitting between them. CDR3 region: CASSPNFNEQFF. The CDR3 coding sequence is TGTGCCAGCTCACCCAACTTCAATGAGCAGTTCTTC.

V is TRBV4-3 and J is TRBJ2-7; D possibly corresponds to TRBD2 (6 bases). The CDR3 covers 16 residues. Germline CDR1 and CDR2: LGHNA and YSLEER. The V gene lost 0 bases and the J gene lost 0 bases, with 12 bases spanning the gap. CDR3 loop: CASSQDSPGSSYEQYF. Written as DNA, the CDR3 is TGCGCCAGCAGCCAAGATAGCCCCGGGAGCTCCTACGAGCAGTACTTC.

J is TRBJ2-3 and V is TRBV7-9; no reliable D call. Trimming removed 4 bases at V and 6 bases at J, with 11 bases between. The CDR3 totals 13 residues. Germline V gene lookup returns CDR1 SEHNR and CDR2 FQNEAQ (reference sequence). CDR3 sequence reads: CASSSQLSDTQYF. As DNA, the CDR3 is TGTGCCAGCAGCTCTCAACTTTCGGATACGCAGTATTTT.

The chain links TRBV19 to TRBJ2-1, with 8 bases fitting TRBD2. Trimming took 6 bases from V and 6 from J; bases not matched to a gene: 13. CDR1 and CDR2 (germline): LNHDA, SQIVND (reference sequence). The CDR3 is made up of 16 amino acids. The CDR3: CASSNPGGSGTNEQFF. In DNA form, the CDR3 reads TGTGCCAGTAGCAACCCTGGGGGTAGCGGGACCAATGAGCAGTTCTTC.

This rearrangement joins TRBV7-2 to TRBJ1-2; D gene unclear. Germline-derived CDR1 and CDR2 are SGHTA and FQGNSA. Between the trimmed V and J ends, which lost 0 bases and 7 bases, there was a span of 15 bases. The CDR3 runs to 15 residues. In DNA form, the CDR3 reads TGTGCCAGCAGCTTAGCGGGGAGGGTGGTAGGTGGCTACACCTTC. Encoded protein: CASSLAGRVVGGYTF.

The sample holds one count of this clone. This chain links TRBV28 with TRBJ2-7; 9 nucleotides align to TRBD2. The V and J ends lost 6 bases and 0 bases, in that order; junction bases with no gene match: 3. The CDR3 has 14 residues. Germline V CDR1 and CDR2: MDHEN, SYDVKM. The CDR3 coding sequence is TGTGCCAGCAGGGTAGCGGGGGCCTCCTACGAGCAGTACGTC. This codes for CASRVAGASYEQYV.

The CDR3 protein is CASSPSGEPYNEQFF. DNA for the CDR3: TGTGCCAGCAGCCCTAGCGGGGAGCCCTACAATGAGCAGTTCTTC. V and J are TRBV5-4 and TRBJ2-1; 9 positions match TRBD2. V gave up 4 bases and J gave up 2 bases; unmatched junction bases: 4. This CDR3 is 15 amino acids long. The germline V gene encodes CDR1 SGHNT and CDR2 YYREEE (reference sequence).

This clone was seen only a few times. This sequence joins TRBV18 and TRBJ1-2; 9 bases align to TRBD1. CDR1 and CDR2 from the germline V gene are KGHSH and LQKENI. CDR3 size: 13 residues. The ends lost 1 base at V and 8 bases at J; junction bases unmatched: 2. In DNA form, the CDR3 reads TGTGCCAGCTCACCACGGGACAGGGAAGGCTACACCTTC. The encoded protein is CASSPRDREGYTF.

CDR3 coding DNA: TGTGCCAGCAGCTTTAGTTCCGGACAGGGACACTATGGGGGTGGAAACACCATATATTTT. Translation: CASSFSSGQGHYGGGNTIYF. The chain carries TRBV7-8 and TRBJ1-3; TRBD1 aligns across 8 bases. The CDR3 runs to 20 residues. In germline, CDR1 is SGHVS, CDR2 FQNEAQ. Trimming cost V 3 bases and J 3 bases; bases outside gene matches: 19.

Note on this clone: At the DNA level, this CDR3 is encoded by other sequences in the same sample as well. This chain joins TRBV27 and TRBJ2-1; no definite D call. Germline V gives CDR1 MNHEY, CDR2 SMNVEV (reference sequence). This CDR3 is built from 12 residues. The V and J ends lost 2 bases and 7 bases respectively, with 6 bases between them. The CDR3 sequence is CASSLIGNEQFF. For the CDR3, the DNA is TGTGCCAGCAGTTTAATCGGTAATGAGCAGTTCTTC.

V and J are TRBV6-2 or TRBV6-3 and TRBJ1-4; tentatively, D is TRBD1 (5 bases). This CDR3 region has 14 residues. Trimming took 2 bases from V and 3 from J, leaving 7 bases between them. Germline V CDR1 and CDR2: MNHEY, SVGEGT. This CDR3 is CASSYGASNEKLFF. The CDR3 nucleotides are TGTGCCAGCAGTTACGGGGCTTCTAATGAAAAACTGTTTTTT.